The 16 T cell receptor beta chains below come from one sample, sequenced in a study of breast tumors, draining lymph nodes, adjacent tissues. Axillary draining lymph nodes of breast cancer patients supplied the node samples. TCRdb reprocessed the multiplex PCR reads via MiXCR and lists one record per CDR3 protein. Of approximately 190,000 distinct CDR3 sequences in the sample, roughly 31% were seen once. The sequenced sample consisted of axillary lymph node tissue. These receptors originate from a female donor with breast cancer. Some clones in this sample may be carry-over from other donors' samples.

This clonotype was counted at least ten times. The chain employs TRBV5-6 and TRBJ1-2; no clear D gene. Between the trimmed V and J ends, which lost 4 bases and 0 bases, there was a span of 7 bases. The V gene's germline CDR1 is SGHDT and CDR2 YYEEEE. The CDR3 loop spans 13 amino acids. CDR3 DNA: TGTGCCAGCAGCCGTCTTCCTAACTATGGCTACACCTTC. Its translation is CASSRLPNYGYTF.

This clonotype was observed many times. The chain combines TRBV19 with TRBJ2-7; TRBD2 agrees at 8 bases. Per germline, CDR1 LNHDA and CDR2 SQIVND (reference sequence). V shed 4 bases, J shed 5 bases, and the junction held 7 bases outside the gene matches. This CDR3 is 14 amino acids long. The CDR3 coding sequence is TGTGCCAGTAGTACCTCGGGGGGGGCGGACGAGCAGTACTTC. It encodes CASSTSGGADEQYF.

Regarding this clonotype: One end of the junction fails to match germline, which may point to a read error. The chain recombines TRBV2 with TRBJ2-6; D perhaps matches TRBD2 (6 bases). There are 18 residues in the CDR3. Per germline, CDR1 SNHLY and CDR2 FYNNEI. CDR3 sequence (DNA): TGTGCCAGCAGTGACTCGGATCAGGGAGGCCCTGGGGCCAACATCCTCACTTTC. This gives the protein CASSDSDQGGPGANILTF. Drawing the rest from reference TRBV2 and TRBJ2-6, the complete variable domain is EPEVTQTPSHQVTQMGQEVILRCVPISNHLYFYWYRQILGQKVEFLVSFYNNEISEKSEIFDDQFSVERPDGSNFTLKIRSTKLEDSAMYFCASSDSDQGGPGANILTFGAGSRLTVL.

In this sample, this clonotype turned up many times. V gene TRBV7-2 combines with J gene TRBJ2-1; D gene unclear. From germline, CDR1 is SGHTA and CDR2 FQGNSA. This CDR3 has 11 residues. V lost 6 bases to trimming and J lost 13 bases, with 13 bases between them. CDR3 sequence (DNA): TGTGCCAGCAGTCTTGACTCCCCACAGTTCTTC. Protein sequence: CASSLDSPQFF.

This clonotype was detected many times. J is TRBJ2-2 and V is TRBV12-3 or TRBV12-4; D not certain. The CDR3 loop spans 15 amino acids. Trimming removed 0 bases from V and 4 bases from J, with 9 bases in between. The CDR3 protein is CASSLAQASTGELFF. DNA of the CDR3: TGTGCCAGCAGTTTAGCGCAGGCGAGCACCGGGGAGCTGTTTTTT.

This clonotype was seen many times. The V call is TRBV19, the J call TRBJ2-3, with 9 bases aligning to TRBD2. The CDR3 spans 13 residues. Germline CDR1 is LNHDA and CDR2 is SQIVND (reference sequence). The V and J ends lost 8 bases and 6 bases, in that order; junction bases with no gene match: 6. CDR3 sequence: CASVREGTDTQYF. The CDR3 DNA is TGTGCCAGTGTGCGGGAGGGAACCGATACGCAGTATTTT.

This clonotype was seen many times. The gene calls are TRBV4-1 and TRBJ2-3; D ambiguous. This CDR3 contains 14 residues. The germline V gene encodes CDR1 MGHRA and CDR2 YSYEKL. Trimming cost V 1 base and J 5 bases, with 10 bases left between them. The CDR3 bases are TGCGCCAGCAGCCAAGGATTAATTATAGATACGCAGTATTTT. Encoded protein: CASSQGLIIDTQYF.

Ten or more counts support this clonotype. This chain uses TRBV13 with TRBJ2-7; 10 nucleotides agree with TRBD2. The CDR3 spans 16 residues. Trimming took 4 bases from V and 0 from J; bases not matched to a gene: 6. Germline V gene sequence: CDR1 PRHDT, CDR2 FYEKMQ (reference sequence). CDR3 in amino acids: CASSWLAGGHSYEQYF. In DNA form, the CDR3 reads TGTGCCAGCAGCTGGTTAGCGGGGGGCCACTCCTACGAGCAGTACTTC. The variable domain in full, completed from reference TRBV13 and TRBJ2-7, reads AAGVIQSPRHLIKEKRETATLKCYPIPRHDTVYWYQQGPGQDPQFLISFYEKMQSDKGSIPDRFSAQQFSDYHSELNMSSLELGDSALYFCASSWLAGGHSYEQYFGPGTRLTVT.

This clonotype was seen at least ten times. CDR3 DNA: TGCAGTGCTAGCTGGACTACCCGGAAGACCCAAGAGACCCAGTACTTC. Encoded protein: CSASWTTRKTQETQYF. The V and J genes are TRBV20-1 and TRBJ2-5; the D gene is possibly TRBD2 (6 bases). Germline CDR1 DFQATT, CDR2 SNEGSKA (reference sequence). This CDR3 has 16 amino acids. V gave up 3 bases and J gave up 1 base, with 18 bases separating them.

This clonotype came up many times. The V call is TRBV12-3 or TRBV12-4, the J call TRBJ1-2; TRBD1 aligns across 8 bases. The CDR3 sequence is 14 residues long. V lost 5 bases to trimming and J lost 4 bases; unmatched junction nucleotides: 6. CDR3 in DNA: TGTGCCAGCAGTCAGGGGACAGGTACCTATGGCTACACCTTC. Protein: CASSQGTGTYGYTF.

This clonotype was detected many times. This rearrangement joins TRBV15 to TRBJ1-3; D perhaps matches TRBD1 (5 bases). The CDR3 is made up of 15 amino acids. Per the germline V gene, CDR1 is LNHNV and CDR2 is YYDKDF (reference sequence). Trimming left V 3 bases short and J 0 bases short, with 9 bases between. CDR3 amino acids: CATSRGRGSGNTIYF. CDR3 coding DNA: TGTGCCACCAGCAGGGGAAGGGGCTCTGGAAACACCATATATTTT. The whole variable domain, remainder taken from reference TRBV15 and TRBJ1-3, is DAMVIQNPRYQVTQFGKPVTLSCSQTLNHNVMYWYQQKSSQAPKLLFHYYDKDFNNEADTPDNFQSRRPNTSFCFLDIRSPGLGDTAMYLCATSRGRGSGNTIYFGEGSWLTVV.

This clonotype was recorded at least ten times. V is TRBV29-1 and J is TRBJ2-1; 15 positions match TRBD2. Germline loops: CDR1 SQVTM, CDR2 ANQGSEA. Unmatched junction bases numbered 5, after V lost 5 bases and J lost 6 bases. The CDR3 runs 15 residues. CDR3 nucleotide sequence: TGCAGCGTTTGGACTAGCGGGAGGGCCTCCAATGAGCAGTTCTTC. Translating it yields CSVWTSGRASNEQFF.

The rearrangement joins TRBV12-3 or TRBV12-4 to TRBJ2-6; D remains ambiguous. V dropped 3 bases and J dropped 0 bases, with 6 bases sitting between them. The CDR3 is made up of 15 amino acids. CDR3 coding DNA: TGTGCCAGCAGTTTGGGGTACTCTGGGGCCAACGTCCTGACTTTC. Its protein product is CASSLGYSGANVLTF.

The chain has TRBV19 and TRBJ2-3; 12 positions agree with TRBD2. Germline V lookup: CDR1 LNHDA, CDR2 SQIVND (reference sequence). This CDR3 spans 12 amino acids. The ends lost 10 bases at V and 6 bases at J; junction bases unmatched: 2. The CDR3 sequence is CATSGGGDTQYF. CDR3 DNA sequence: TGTGCCACTAGCGGGGGGGGGGATACGCAGTATTTT.

The chain uses TRBV5-6 and TRBJ1-5; the D gene is possibly TRBD1 (5 bases). Germline assignment: CDR1 SGHDT and CDR2 YYEEEE. This CDR3 region has 14 residues. V shed 4 bases and J shed 4 bases, with 12 bases lying between them. CDR3 in amino acids: CASSPGRTNQPQHF. The CDR3 DNA follows: TGTGCCAGCAGCCCGGGACGGACAAATCAGCCCCAGCATTTT.

In regard to this clonotype: Just one base apart from a much larger clone, this may be a read error. The CDR3 sequence: CASGLGFGRALKTQYF. As DNA, the CDR3 is TGTGCCAGCGGCTTGGGGTTCGGGAGGGCCTTAAAGACCCAGTACTTC. This rearrangement joins TRBV5-8 to TRBJ2-5; 8 bases align to TRBD2. CDR3 size: 16 residues. CDR1 SGHTS and CDR2 YDEGEE come from the germline V gene. The variable domain in full, completed from reference TRBV5-8 and TRBJ2-5, reads EAGVTQSPTHLIKTRGQQATLRCSPISGHTSVYWYQQALGLGLQFLLWYDEGEERNRGNFPPRFSGRQFPNYSSELNVNALELEDSALYLCASGLGFGRALKTQYFGPGTRLLVL.